This entry concerns a single TCR beta chain. Its antigen is not identified. This entry comes from a study of OX40 agonist ivuxolimab in advanced cancers. Study summary: Patients were dosed intravenously with ivuxolimab at 0.01 to 10 mg/kg every 2 weeks. Findings and caveats of the study: The study found that CD8+ T cells averaged more expanded clones than CD4+. No determination was made of the antigen specificity of the expanded peripheral T cells.

Data came from immunoSEQ multiplex PCR; TCRdb stores just in-frame clones and leaves some out. This sample yields 25,000 to 35,000 clones, of which about nine tenths are seen a single time; over 9% belongs to the top ten. The CDR3 sequence is 15 residues long. Between the trimmed V and J ends, which lost 1 base and 3 bases, there was a span of 10 bases. Germline V lookup: CDR1 LNHDA, CDR2 SQIVND (reference sequence). Material: CD4+ or CD8+ T cells sorted from blood, obtained in a trial of the OX40 agonist ivuxolimab. This receptor was identified in an adult with an advanced solid tumor such as melanoma, head and neck, liver or kidney cancer. The V call is TRBV19, the J call TRBJ2-1; tentatively, D is TRBD2 (6 bases). The CDR3 DNA follows: TGTGCCAGTAGTATAGTGGGGGGTATCTACAATGAGCAGTTCTTC. Translated: CASSIVGGIYNEQFF.